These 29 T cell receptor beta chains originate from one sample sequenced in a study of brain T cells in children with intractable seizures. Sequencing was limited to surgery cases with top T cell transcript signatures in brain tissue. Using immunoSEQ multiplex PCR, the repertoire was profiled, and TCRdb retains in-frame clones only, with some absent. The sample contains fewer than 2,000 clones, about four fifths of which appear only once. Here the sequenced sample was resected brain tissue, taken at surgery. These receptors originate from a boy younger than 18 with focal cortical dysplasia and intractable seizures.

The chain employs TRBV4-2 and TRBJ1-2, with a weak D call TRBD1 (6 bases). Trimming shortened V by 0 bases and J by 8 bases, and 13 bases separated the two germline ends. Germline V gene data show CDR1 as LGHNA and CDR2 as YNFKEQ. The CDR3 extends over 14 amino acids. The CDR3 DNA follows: TGTGCCAGCAGCCAAGAATTGACGGGGGCGGGCTACACCTTC. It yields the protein CASSQELTGAGYTF.

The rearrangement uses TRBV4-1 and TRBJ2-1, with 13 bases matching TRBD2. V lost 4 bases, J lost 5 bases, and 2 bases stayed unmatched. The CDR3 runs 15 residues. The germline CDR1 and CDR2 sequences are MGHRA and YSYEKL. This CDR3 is CASSRGLAGDNEQFF. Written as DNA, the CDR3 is TGCGCCAGCAGCCGAGGACTAGCGGGAGACAATGAGCAGTTCTTC.

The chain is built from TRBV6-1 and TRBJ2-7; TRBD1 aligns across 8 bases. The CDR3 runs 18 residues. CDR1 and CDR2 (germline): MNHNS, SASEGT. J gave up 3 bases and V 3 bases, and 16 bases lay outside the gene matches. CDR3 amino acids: CASSEAPPAGGNRYEQYF. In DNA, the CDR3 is TGTGCCAGCAGTGAGGCCCCCCCTGCAGGGGGCAATCGCTACGAGCAGTACTTC.

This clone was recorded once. CDR3 loop: CASRADGNYIQYF. In DNA form, the CDR3 reads TGTGCCAGCAGGGCGGACGGGAACTACATTCAGTACTTC. This chain uses TRBV7-8 with TRBJ2-4; tentatively, D is TRBD2 (5 bases). Trimming pared 6 bases from V and 8 bases from J, leaving 14 bases between. The CDR3 has 13 amino acids. The germline gives CDR1 SGHVS, CDR2 FQNEAQ.

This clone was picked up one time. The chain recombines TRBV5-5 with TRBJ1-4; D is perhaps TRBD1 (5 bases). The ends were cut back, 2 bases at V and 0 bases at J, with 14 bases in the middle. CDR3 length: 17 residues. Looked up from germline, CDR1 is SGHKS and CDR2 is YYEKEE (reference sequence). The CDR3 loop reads CASSFLGEDSTNEKLFF. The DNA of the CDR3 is TGTGCCAGCAGCTTTTTGGGGGAGGACTCAACTAATGAAAAACTGTTTTTT.

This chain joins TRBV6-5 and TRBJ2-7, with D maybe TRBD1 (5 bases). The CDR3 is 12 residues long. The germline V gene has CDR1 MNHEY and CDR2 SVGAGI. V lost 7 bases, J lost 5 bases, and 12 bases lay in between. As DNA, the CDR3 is TGTGCCAGCAAGAAGGGGATGAACGAGCAGTACTTC. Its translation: CASKKGMNEQYF.

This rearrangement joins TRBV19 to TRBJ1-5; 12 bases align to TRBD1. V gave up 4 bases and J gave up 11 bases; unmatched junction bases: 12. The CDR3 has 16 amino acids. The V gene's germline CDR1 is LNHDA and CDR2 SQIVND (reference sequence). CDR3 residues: CASSTPGQGAALTQHF. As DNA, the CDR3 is TGTGCCAGTAGTACGCCGGGACAGGGGGCCGCTTTGACCCAGCATTTT.

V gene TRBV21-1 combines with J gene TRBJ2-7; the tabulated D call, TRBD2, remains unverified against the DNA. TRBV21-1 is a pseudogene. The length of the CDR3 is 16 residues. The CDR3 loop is CASSKAWGGSEYEQYF. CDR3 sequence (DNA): TGTGCCAGCAGCAAAGCGTGGGGAGGGAGCGAGTACGAGCAGTACTTC.

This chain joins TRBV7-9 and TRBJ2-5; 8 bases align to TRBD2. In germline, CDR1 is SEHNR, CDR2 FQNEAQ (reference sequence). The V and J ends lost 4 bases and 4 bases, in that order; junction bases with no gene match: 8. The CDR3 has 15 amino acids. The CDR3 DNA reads TGTGCCAGCAGCTCCGGGGGGGCAGGGCGAGAGACCCAGTACTTC. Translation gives CASSSGGAGRETQYF.

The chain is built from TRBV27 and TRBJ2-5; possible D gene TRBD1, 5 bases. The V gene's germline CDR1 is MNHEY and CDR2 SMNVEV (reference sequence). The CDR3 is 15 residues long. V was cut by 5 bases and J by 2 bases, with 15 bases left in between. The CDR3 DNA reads TGTGCCAGCAGTCGGCAGGGCGCCGTGCAAGAGACCCAGTACTTC. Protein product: CASSRQGAVQETQYF.

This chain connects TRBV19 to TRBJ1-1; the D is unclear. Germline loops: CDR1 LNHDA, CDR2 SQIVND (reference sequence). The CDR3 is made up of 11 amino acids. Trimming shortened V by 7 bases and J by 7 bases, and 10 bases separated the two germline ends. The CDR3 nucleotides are TGTGCCAGTACCCTTGGAGTTGAAGCTTTCTTT. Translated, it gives CASTLGVEAFF. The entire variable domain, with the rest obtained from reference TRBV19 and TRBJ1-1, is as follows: DGGITQSPKYLFRKEGQNVTLSCEQNLNHDAMYWYRQDPGQGLRLIYYSQIVNDFQKGDIAEGYSVSREKKESFPLTVTSAQKNPTAFYLCASTLGVEAFFGQGTRLTVV.

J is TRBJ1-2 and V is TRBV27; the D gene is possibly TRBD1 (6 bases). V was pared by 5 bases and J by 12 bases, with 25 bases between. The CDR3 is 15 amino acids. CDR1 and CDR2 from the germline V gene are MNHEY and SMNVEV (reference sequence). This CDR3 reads CASSPRDIGRDKHTF. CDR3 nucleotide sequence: TGTGCCAGCAGTCCCCGGGACATCGGTCGAGATAAGCACACCTTC.

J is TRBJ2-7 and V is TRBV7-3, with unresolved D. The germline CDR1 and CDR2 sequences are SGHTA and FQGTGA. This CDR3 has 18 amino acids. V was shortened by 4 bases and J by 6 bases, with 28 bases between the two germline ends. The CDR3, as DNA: TGTGCCAGCAGCTCTAAGCTGTATAGTAGCTGCGGACGTTCCGAGCAGTACGTC. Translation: CASSSKLYSSCGRSEQYV.

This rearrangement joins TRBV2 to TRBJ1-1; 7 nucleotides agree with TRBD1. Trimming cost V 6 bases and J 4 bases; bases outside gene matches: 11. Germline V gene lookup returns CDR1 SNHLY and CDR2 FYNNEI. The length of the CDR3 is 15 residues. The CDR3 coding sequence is TGTGCCAGCAGGGTTGACAGGGTTTGGAGCACTGAAGCTTTCTTT. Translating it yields CASRVDRVWSTEAFF.

For the CDR3, the DNA is TGTGCCAGCAGTATATACAGGGGCCCCTACGAGCAGTACGTC. Protein sequence: CASSIYRGPYEQYV. This chain joins TRBV5-5 and TRBJ2-7; 7 nucleotides agree with TRBD1. Germline trimming cut 5 bases from V and 2 bases from J; bases unmatched to any gene: 7. Germline V gene lookup returns CDR1 SGHKS and CDR2 YYEKEE (reference sequence). The CDR3 is 14 amino acids.

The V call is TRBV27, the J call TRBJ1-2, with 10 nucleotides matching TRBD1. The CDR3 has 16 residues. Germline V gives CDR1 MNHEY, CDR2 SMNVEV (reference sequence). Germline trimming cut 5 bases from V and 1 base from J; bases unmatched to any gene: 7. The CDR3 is CASSTMTGGFNYGYTF. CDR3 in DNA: TGTGCCAGCAGTACTATGACAGGGGGCTTTAACTATGGCTACACCTTC.

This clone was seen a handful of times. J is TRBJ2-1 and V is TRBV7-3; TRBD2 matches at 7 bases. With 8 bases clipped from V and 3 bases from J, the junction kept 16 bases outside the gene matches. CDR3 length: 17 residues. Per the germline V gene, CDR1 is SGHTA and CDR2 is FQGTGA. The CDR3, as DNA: TGTGCCAGCGCCCTAAGCGGCGGGAGTTATATCTACAATGAGCAGTTCTTC. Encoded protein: CASALSGGSYIYNEQFF.

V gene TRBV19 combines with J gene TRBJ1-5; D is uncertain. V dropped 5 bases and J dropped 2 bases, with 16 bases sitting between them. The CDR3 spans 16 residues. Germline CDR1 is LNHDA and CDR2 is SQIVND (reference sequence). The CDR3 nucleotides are TGTGCCAGTAGTCGGACCCCGGTGTTGGGCAATCAGCCCCAGCATTTT. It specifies CASSRTPVLGNQPQHF.

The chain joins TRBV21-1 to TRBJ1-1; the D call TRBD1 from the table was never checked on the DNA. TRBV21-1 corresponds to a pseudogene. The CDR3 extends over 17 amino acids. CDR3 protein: CASSKEAQGGMNTEAFF. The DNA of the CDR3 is TGTGCCAGCAGCAAAGAGGCACAGGGGGGTATGAACACTGAAGCTTTCTTT.

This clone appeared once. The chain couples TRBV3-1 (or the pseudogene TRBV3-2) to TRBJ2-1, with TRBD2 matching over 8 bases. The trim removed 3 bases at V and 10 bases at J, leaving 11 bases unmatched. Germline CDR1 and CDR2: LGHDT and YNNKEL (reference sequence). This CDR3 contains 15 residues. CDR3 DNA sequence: TGTGCCAGCAGCCATACGGGGGGGCGCGTTCGGGAGCAGTTCTTC. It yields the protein CASSHTGGRVREQFF.

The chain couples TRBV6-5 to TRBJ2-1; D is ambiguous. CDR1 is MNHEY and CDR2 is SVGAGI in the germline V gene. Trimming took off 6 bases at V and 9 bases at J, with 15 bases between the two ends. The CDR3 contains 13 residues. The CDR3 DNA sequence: TGTGCCAGCAGCTCTGGCCTGGGCCCTGAGCAGTTCTTC. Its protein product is CASSSGLGPEQFF.

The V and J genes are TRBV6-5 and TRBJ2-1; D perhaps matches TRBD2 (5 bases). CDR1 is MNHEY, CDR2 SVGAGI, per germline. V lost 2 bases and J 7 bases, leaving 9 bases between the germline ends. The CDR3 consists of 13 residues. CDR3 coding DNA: TGTGCCAGCAGTTACGCCCTAGCTAATGAGCAGTTCTTC. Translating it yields CASSYALANEQFF.

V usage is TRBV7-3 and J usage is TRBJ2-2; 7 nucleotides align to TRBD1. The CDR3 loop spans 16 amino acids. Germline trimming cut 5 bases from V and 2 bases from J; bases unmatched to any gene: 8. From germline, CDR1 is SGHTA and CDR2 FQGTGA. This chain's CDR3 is CASSPRGGSNTGELFF. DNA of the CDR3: TGTGCCAGCAGCCCGCGAGGGGGCTCTAACACCGGGGAGCTGTTTTTT. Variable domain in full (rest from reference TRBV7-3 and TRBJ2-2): GAGVSQTPSNKVTEKGKYVELRCDPISGHTALYWYRQSLGQGPEFLIYFQGTGAADDSGLPNDRFFAVRPEGSVSTLKIQRTERGDSAVYLCASSPRGGSNTGELFFGEGSRLTVL.

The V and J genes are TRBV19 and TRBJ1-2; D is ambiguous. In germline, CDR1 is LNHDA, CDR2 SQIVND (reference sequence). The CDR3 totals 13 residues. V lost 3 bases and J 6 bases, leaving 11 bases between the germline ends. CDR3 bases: TGTGCCAGTAGTATGGAGGGTTTCGATGGCTACACCTTC. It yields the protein CASSMEGFDGYTF.

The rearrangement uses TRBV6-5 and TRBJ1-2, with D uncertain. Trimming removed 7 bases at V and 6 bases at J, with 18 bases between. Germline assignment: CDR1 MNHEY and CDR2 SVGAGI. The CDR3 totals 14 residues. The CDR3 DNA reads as TGTGCCAGCACGCCTCTCGAGGGCAGCCATGGCTACACCTTC. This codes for CASTPLEGSHGYTF.

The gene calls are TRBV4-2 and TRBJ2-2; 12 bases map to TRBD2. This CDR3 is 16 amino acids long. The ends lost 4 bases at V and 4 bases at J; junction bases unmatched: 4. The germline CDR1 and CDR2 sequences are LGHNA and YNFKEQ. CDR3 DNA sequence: TGTGCCAGCAGCCCCGGACTAGCGGGAACCACCGGGGAGCTGTTTTTT. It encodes CASSPGLAGTTGELFF.

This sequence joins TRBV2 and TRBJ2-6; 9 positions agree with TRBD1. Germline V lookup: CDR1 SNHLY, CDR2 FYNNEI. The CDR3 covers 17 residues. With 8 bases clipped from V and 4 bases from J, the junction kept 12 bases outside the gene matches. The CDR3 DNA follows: TGTGCCAGCCGGGACAGGGTAAGGGTGGCCGGGGCCAACGTCCTGACTTTC. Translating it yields CASRDRVRVAGANVLTF.

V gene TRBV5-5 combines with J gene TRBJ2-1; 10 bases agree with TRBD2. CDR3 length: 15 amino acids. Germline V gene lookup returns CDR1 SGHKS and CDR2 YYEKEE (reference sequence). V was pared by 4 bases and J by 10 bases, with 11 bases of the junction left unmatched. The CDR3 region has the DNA TGTGCCAGCAGCGGTATAGCGGGAGGTTCGGAAGAGCAGTTCTTC. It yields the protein CASSGIAGGSEEQFF.

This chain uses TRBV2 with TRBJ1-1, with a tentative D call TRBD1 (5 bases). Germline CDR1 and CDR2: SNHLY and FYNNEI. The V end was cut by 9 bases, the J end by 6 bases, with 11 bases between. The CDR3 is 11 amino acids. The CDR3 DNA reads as TGTGCCAGTGGGGTGGGGGCTGAAGCTTTCTTT. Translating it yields CASGVGAEAFF.